This T cell receptor beta chain was obtained from a study of lymphopenia after photon versus proton radiotherapy. Study-level points and caveats: Under photons, naive T cells and diversity fell while effector/memory populations rose. Survival link was tested only in deceased patients; proton benefit remains a possibility.

Germline lookup yields CDR1 MDHEN and CDR2 SYDVKM. The CDR3 runs 14 residues. V lost 5 bases, J lost 3 bases, and 3 bases stayed unmatched. Points on this clone: Its antigen is currently unknown.

Some clones are missing from TCRdb's copy, which holds only in-frame ones; the method was immunoSEQ multiplex PCR. The table lists about 40,000 clones, about 86% of them singletons. The chain recombines TRBV28 with TRBJ1-4, with 7 bases aligning to TRBD1. The sequenced sample was peripheral blood, obtained from a patient treated with proton-based radiotherapy. This receptor was identified in an older woman with pancreatic cancer. Some clones in this sample may be carry-over from other donors' samples. CDR3 nucleotides: TGTGCCAGCAGTATCGGACAGGCTAATGAAAAACTGTTTTTT. It yields the protein CASSIGQANEKLFF.